Shown below are 19 T cell receptor beta chains from a single sample sequenced in a study of blood T cell repertoires in COVID-19. This table comes from immunoSEQ multiplex PCR, and its TCRdb copy is limited to in-frame clones, with some not included. The table records 40,000 to 45,000 clones, approximately 91% of them present only once. The sample taken for sequencing was peripheral blood. Every receptor here comes from a human donor in a cohort sampled during active COVID-19.

The rearrangement links TRBV27 to TRBJ1-2, with TRBD1 as a possible D gene (6 bases). Trimming took 2 bases from V and 0 from J, leaving 7 bases between them. There are 14 residues in the CDR3. In germline, CDR1 is MNHEY, CDR2 SMNVEV (reference sequence). The CDR3 sequence is CASSLGQTNYGYTF. The CDR3 nucleotides are TGTGCCAGCAGTTTAGGACAGACTAACTATGGCTACACCTTC.

The gene calls are TRBV12-5 and TRBJ1-6, with 7 bases identical to TRBD1. The ends lost 6 bases at V and 6 bases at J; junction bases unmatched: 5. Germline assignment: CDR1 LGHNT and CDR2 FRNRAP. This CDR3 contains 14 residues. CDR3 sequence reads: CASGPQGVNSPLHF. The CDR3 DNA is TGTGCTAGTGGCCCTCAGGGGGTTAATTCACCCCTCCACTTT.

This sequence joins TRBV7-9 and TRBJ2-3; the match to TRBD2 covers 8 bases. CDR1 and CDR2 from the germline V gene are SEHNR and FQNEAQ (reference sequence). J was trimmed by 4 bases and V by 1 base; bases with no gene match: 4. The CDR3 loop spans 15 amino acids. The CDR3, as DNA: TGTGCCAGCAGCTTAGTAGCGGGGAAATCAGATACGCAGTATTTT. It yields the protein CASSLVAGKSDTQYF. Combining the CDR3 with reference TRBV7-9 and TRBJ2-3 gives the whole variable domain DTGVSQNPRHKITKRGQNVTFRCDPISEHNRLYWYRQTLGQGPEFLTYFQNEAQLEKSRLLSDRFSAERPKGSFSTLEIQRTEQGDSAMYLCASSLVAGKSDTQYFGPGTRLTVL.

This chain links TRBV6-6 with TRBJ2-2, with 10 bases matching TRBD1. The CDR3 has 16 amino acids. Per germline, CDR1 MNHNY and CDR2 SVGAGI (reference sequence). The ends lost 6 bases at V and 0 bases at J; junction bases unmatched: 4. The CDR3 bases are TGTGCCAGCAGACGCGGGACAGGGGCGAACACCGGGGAGCTGTTTTTT. Protein: CASRRGTGANTGELFF.

The V call is TRBV5-4, the J call TRBJ2-3, with TRBD2 matching 15 bases. V lost 0 bases to trimming and J lost 3 bases; unmatched junction nucleotides: 8. CDR1 and CDR2 from the germline V gene are SGHNT and YYREEE (reference sequence). The CDR3 spans 19 residues. The CDR3 reads CASSLGGLAGGPGTDTQYF. In DNA, the CDR3 is TGTGCCAGCAGCTTGGGTGGACTAGCGGGGGGGCCGGGGACAGATACGCAGTATTTT.

The chain is built from TRBV9 and TRBJ1-4; weak D call: TRBD1 (5 bases). This CDR3 contains 14 residues. V lost 2 bases, J lost 5 bases, and 10 bases lay in between. The germline V gene encodes CDR1 SGDLS and CDR2 YYNGEE. The chain's CDR3 is CASSVWGENEKLFF. The DNA of the CDR3 is TGTGCCAGCAGCGTTTGGGGGGAAAATGAAAAACTGTTTTTT.

This clone is judged medium-sized. Other nucleotide sequences from this sample produce the same CDR3. The J gene is TRBJ1-6, the V gene TRBV7-9; 8 bases match TRBD1. Unmatched junction bases numbered 8, after V lost 11 bases and J lost 5 bases. Per the germline V gene, CDR1 is SEHNR and CDR2 is FQNEAQ (reference sequence). CDR3 length: 14 residues. CDR3 region: CAVGGQGNNSPLHF. DNA for the CDR3: TGTGCCGTAGGAGGACAGGGAAATAATTCACCCCTCCACTTT.

The rearrangement joins TRBV5-1 to TRBJ2-1, with a possible D match to TRBD1 (6 bases). The CDR3 loop spans 14 amino acids. The V gene lost 2 bases and the J gene lost 7 bases, with 13 bases spanning the gap. In germline, CDR1 is SGHRS, CDR2 YFSETQ. The CDR3 here is CASSLGTIYNEQFF. The CDR3 nucleotides are TGCGCCAGCAGCTTAGGGACAATTTATAATGAGCAGTTCTTC.

This clone was seen only a few times. Written as DNA, the CDR3 is TGTGCCAGCAGCCCCTCAGACAGGTTCCACGAGCAGTACTTC. Protein: CASSPSDRFHEQYF. The chain has TRBV4-2 and TRBJ2-7; tentatively, D is TRBD1 (6 bases). This CDR3 has 14 amino acids. V was shortened by 4 bases and J by 5 bases, with 15 bases between the two germline ends. Germline V lookup: CDR1 LGHNA, CDR2 YNFKEQ.

This chain connects TRBV10-3 to TRBJ2-7; D not resolved. The V gene lost 0 bases and the J gene lost 7 bases, with 19 bases spanning the gap. CDR1 is ENHRY and CDR2 is SYGVKD in the germline V gene. The CDR3 runs to 16 residues. CDR3 DNA: TGTGCCATCAGTGAGTCGGTTTTTGGCCCGGGTTGTGAGCAGTACTTC. Its protein product is CAISESVFGPGCEQYF.

The rearrangement joins TRBV30 to TRBJ2-7; perhaps TRBD2 as D (5 bases). This CDR3 has 13 residues. CDR1 is GTSNPN and CDR2 is SVGIG in the germline V gene (reference sequence). Trimming cost V 0 bases and J 1 base, with 7 bases left between them. The chain's CDR3 is CAWSVEVSYEQYF. The CDR3 nucleotides are TGTGCCTGGAGTGTGGAGGTTTCCTACGAGCAGTACTTC. The whole variable domain, filled in from reference TRBV30 and TRBJ2-7, reads SQTIHQWPATLVQPVGSPLSLECTVEGTSNPNLYWYRQAAGRGLQLLFYSVGIGQISSEVPQNLSASRPQDRQFILSSKKLLLSDSGFYLCAWSVEVSYEQYFGPGTRLTVT.

This chain uses TRBV6-1 with TRBJ2-3; 11 nucleotides align to TRBD1. This CDR3 region has 18 residues. The V gene's germline CDR1 is MNHNS and CDR2 SASEGT. V shed 2 bases and J 0 bases; nucleotides not matched to a gene: 7. This CDR3 reads CASSEYSGTGGSTDTQYF. The CDR3 DNA is TGTGCCAGCAGTGAATATTCCGGGACAGGGGGTAGCACAGATACGCAGTATTTT.

This chain uses TRBV20-1 with TRBJ1-1; TRBD1 aligns across 8 bases. Germline assignment: CDR1 DFQATT and CDR2 SNEGSKA (reference sequence). Losses at the gene ends were 6 bases for V and 3 bases for J; bases not matched to a gene: 0. The CDR3 totals 11 residues. CDR3: CSAGQDTEAFF. DNA for the CDR3: TGCAGTGCGGGACAGGACACTGAAGCTTTCTTT.

This sequence joins TRBV2 and TRBJ1-1, with 7 positions matching TRBD1. The ends lost 9 bases at V and 3 bases at J; junction bases unmatched: 13. The CDR3 consists of 15 residues. Germline V CDR1 and CDR2: SNHLY, FYNNEI. The CDR3 is CARWDSQIGDTEAFF. The CDR3 nucleotides read TGTGCCAGATGGGACAGCCAAATAGGGGACACTGAAGCTTTCTTT.

The V call is TRBV6-2 or TRBV6-3, the J call TRBJ2-3; no firm D call. This CDR3 is built from 16 residues. Between the trimmed V and J ends, which lost 2 bases and 1 base, there was a span of 13 bases. Germline CDR1 MNHEY, CDR2 SVGEGT. DNA of the CDR3: TGTGCCAGCAGTTACGCCCGCGGTCGGGGCACAGATACGCAGTATTTT. It encodes CASSYARGRGTDTQYF.

The chain recombines TRBV5-4 with TRBJ2-7; 7 bases align to TRBD2. Trimming at V came to 3 bases and at J to 7 bases, leaving 13 bases not matched to a gene. The germline CDR1 and CDR2 sequences are SGHNT and YYREEE (reference sequence). CDR3 size: 15 residues. For the CDR3, the DNA is TGTGCCAGCAGCTCACCGCTTAGGGGAGGGAGTGAGCAGTACTTC. It specifies CASSSPLRGGSEQYF.

CDR3 DNA: TGTGCCAGCAGCTTACGGACAGGACACACTGAAGCTTTCTTT. This translates into CASSLRTGHTEAFF. This chain connects TRBV5-8 to TRBJ1-1; 7 bases line up with TRBD1. Germline CDR1 and CDR2: SGHTS and YDEGEE. The CDR3 spans 14 residues. Trimming took 2 bases from V and 3 from J; bases not matched to a gene: 4.

The chain links TRBV5-1 to TRBJ1-1, with D unresolved. The V gene lost 2 bases and the J gene lost 3 bases, with 11 bases spanning the gap. Germline V lookup: CDR1 SGHRS, CDR2 YFSETQ. The CDR3 extends over 14 amino acids. In DNA, the CDR3 is TGCGCCAGCAGCTTCACTCTCAGCGACACTGAAGCTTTCTTT. Translating it yields CASSFTLSDTEAFF.

This chain connects TRBV6-5 to TRBJ1-2, with TRBD1 as a possible D gene (6 bases). CDR3 length: 15 amino acids. Germline V gene sequence: CDR1 MNHEY, CDR2 SVGAGI. V gave up 7 bases and J gave up 2 bases, with 17 bases separating them. The chain's CDR3 is CASTLKQGSNYGYTF. In DNA form, the CDR3 reads TGTGCCAGCACTCTCAAACAGGGATCGAACTATGGCTACACCTTC.